This entry is about one T cell receptor (beta chain). The CDR3 is 15 residues long. Trimming shortened V by 2 bases and J by 8 bases, and 18 bases separated the two germline ends. In germline, CDR1 is SNHLY, CDR2 FYNNEI. Expressed TCRB transcripts got sequenced, as all isolated RNA was reverse transcribed. The method was immunoSEQ multiplex PCR; TCRdb's version includes in-frame clones alone and lacks a portion of them. This table holds approximately 17,000 clones, approximately 50% found once. These data come from a study of beta chain features in type 1 diabetes. The rearrangement joins TRBV2 to TRBJ1-2; a possible D gene is TRBD1 (5 bases). The TCR comes from a young woman in good health. Sequencing input: stem cell memory CD4+ T cells from blood. The CDR3 DNA sequence: TGTGCCAGCAGTGAATCCGGCAGGGCGCTTGGGGGCTACACCTTC. Translating gives CASSESGRALGGYTF.